A selection of T cell receptor beta chains follows, all from one sample in a study of cytomegalovirus exposure and HLA in healthy donors. Assay: immunoSEQ multiplex PCR; the TCRdb copy retains only in-frame clones and omits some. The table lists 130,000 or so clones, around four fifths of them singletons. The source material was PBMCs. These TCRs come from a man in his forties in good health and CMV-seronegative. Both conserved end residues are part of each CDR3. A D gene is named only where the DNA matches it firmly. A clone size is listed for some rows: how often the clone was seen (once, few, many), or a class if it is expanded.

v_call,cdr3_length,j_call,d_call,clone_size,cdr3_aa,cdr3_nt
TRBV7-3,15,TRBJ2-1,TRBD2,-,CASAPRAGVGNEQFF,TGTGCCAGCGCTCCAAGAGCGGGAGTTGGCAATGAGCAGTTCTTC
TRBV7-3,16,TRBJ2-3,TRBD2,-,CASSPGTSGGTDTQYF,TGTGCCAGCAGCCCAGGGACTAGCGGGGGTACAGATACGCAGTATTTT
TRBV27,15,TRBJ2-1,TRBD1,-,CASSRDRDTHNEQFF,TGTGCCAGCAGTCGGGACAGGGACACCCACAATGAGCAGTTCTTC
TRBV28,14,TRBJ2-7,TRBD1,-,CASSQNRGGYEQYF,TGTGCCAGCAGTCAAAACAGGGGCGGGTACGAGCAGTACTTC
TRBV21-1,14,TRBJ1-1,-,few,CASSKRQGNTEAFF,TGTGCCAGCAGCAAACGGCAGGGAAACACTGAAGCTTTCTTT
TRBV11-3,18,TRBJ2-3,TRBD2,few,CASSSGTSGRAEGDTQYF,TGTGCCAGCAGCTCCGGGACTAGCGGGAGGGCCGAGGGAGATACGCAGTATTTT
TRBV11-2,15,TRBJ2-1,-,-,CASTGALSSYNEQFF,TGTGCCAGCACTGGGGCCCTTAGCTCCTACAATGAGCAGTTCTTC
TRBV11-3,14,TRBJ1-5,-,-,CASSFRFRCQPQHF,TGTGCCAGCAGCTTCAGGTTTAGATGCCAGCCCCAGCATTTT
TRBV11-2,15,TRBJ2-1,TRBD1,-,CASSPDRGGIDEQFF,TGTGCCAGCAGCCCCGACAGGGGCGGTATCGATGAGCAGTTCTTC
TRBV19,16,TRBJ1-1,TRBD1,-,CASSLHRDSSRTEAFF,TGTGCCAGTAGTCTTCACAGGGACAGCTCCCGCACTGAAGCTTTCTTT
TRBV18,16,TRBJ2-3,TRBD2,-,CASSPFGTTPTDTQYF,TGTGCCAGCTCACCATTCGGGACTACTCCCACAGATACGCAGTATTTT
TRBV5-5,14,TRBJ1-6,-,-,CASSLVNSDSPLHF,TGTGCCAGCAGCTTGGTTAATAGTGATTCACCCCTCCACTTT
TRBV6-5,14,TRBJ1-1,-,-,CASSRTSLDTEAFF,TGTGCCAGCAGTAGGACTTCTTTGGACACTGAAGCTTTCTTT
TRBV5-6,13,TRBJ2-3,-,-,CASSEGVVDTQYF,TGTGCCAGCAGCGAAGGGGTAGTCGATACGCAGTATTTT
TRBV19,13,TRBJ1-3,TRBD1,-,CASEGASGNTIYF,TGTGCCAGTGAGGGGGCAAGTGGAAACACCATATATTTT
TRBV5-1,14,TRBJ2-7,-,-,CASSLDRGSYEQYF,TGCGCCAGCAGCCTGGATCGGGGCTCCTACGAGCAGTACTTC
TRBV27,16,TRBJ2-1,TRBD1,-,CASSSRTGDHYNEQFF,TGTGCCAGCAGTTCCCGGACAGGGGACCACTACAATGAGCAGTTCTTC
TRBV15,15,TRBJ2-7,TRBD2,-,CATRVGGSINYEQYF,TGTGCCACCAGGGTGGGCGGGAGCATCAATTACGAGCAGTACTTC
TRBV4-3,18,TRBJ2-3,TRBD2,few,CASSQDIAGTSGRYTQYF,TGCGCCAGCAGCCAAGATATAGCTGGGACTAGCGGCCGATATACGCAGTATTTT
TRBV18,14,TRBJ2-1,-,-,CASSPPVAWNEQFF,TGTGCCAGCTCACCCCCCGTAGCGTGGAATGAGCAGTTCTTC
TRBV4-3,15,TRBJ1-6,TRBD1,few,CASSHDGQGNSPLHF,TGCGCCAGCAGCCATGACGGACAGGGGAATTCACCCCTCCACTTT
TRBV4-2,19,TRBJ2-5,TRBD2,few,CASSQGGTSGRGVQETQYF,TGTGCCAGCAGCCAAGGGGGGACTAGCGGGAGGGGCGTGCAAGAGACCCAGTACTTC
TRBV19,14,TRBJ2-1,-,-,CASAGSGLSNEQFF,TGTGCCAGCGCCGGTAGCGGCTTATCCAATGAGCAGTTCTTC
TRBV28,15,TRBJ1-1,TRBD1,-,CASSLGAGTGGEAFF,TGTGCCAGCAGTTTAGGTGCTGGGACAGGGGGTGAAGCTTTCTTT
TRBV4-1,14,TRBJ1-1,-,few,CASSHVGRGTEAFF,TGCGCCAGCAGCCACGTAGGACGGGGCACTGAAGCTTTCTTT
TRBV7-3,15,TRBJ2-3,TRBD1,-,CASRAGTGGTDTQYF,TGTGCCAGCAGAGCGGGGACAGGGGGCACAGATACGCAGTATTTT
TRBV5-1,16,TRBJ1-1,-,-,CASSFERARMNTEAFF,TGCGCCAGCAGCTTTGAGAGGGCTCGTATGAACACTGAAGCTTTCTTT
TRBV27,17,TRBJ1-6,-,-,CASSLLREGGSNSPLHF,TGTGCCAGCAGTCTCCTGAGGGAAGGGGGAAGTAATTCACCCCTCCACTTT
TRBV5-6,14,TRBJ2-7,-,-,CASSLDSYSYEQYF,TGTGCCAGCAGCTTGGACAGTTACTCCTACGAGCAGTACTTC
TRBV11-2,12,TRBJ2-1,-,-,CASSVPLGEQFF,TGTGCCAGCAGCGTCCCACTAGGTGAGCAGTTCTTC
TRBV19,15,TRBJ2-7,TRBD1,-,CASSIGPGGNYEQYF,TGTGCCAGTAGTATCGGGCCAGGGGGCAACTACGAGCAGTACTTC
TRBV6-5,16,TRBJ1-3,-,-,CASSYSQDPPGNTIYF,TGTGCCAGCAGTTACTCACAGGATCCTCCTGGAAACACCATATATTTT
TRBV15,16,TRBJ1-1,-,-,CATSRGLGRTYTEAFF,TGTGCCACCAGCAGAGGACTGGGGAGGACCTACACTGAAGCTTTCTTT
TRBV9,15,TRBJ2-7,TRBD2,-,CASSGGASGGYEQYF,TGTGCCAGCAGCGGCGGTGCTAGCGGGGGGTACGAGCAGTACTTC
TRBV10-3,17,TRBJ2-6,TRBD1,-,CAISEPGQGTGANVLTF,TGTGCCATCAGTGAGCCCGGACAGGGGACTGGGGCCAACGTCCTGACTTTC
TRBV29-1,13,TRBJ1-1,TRBD1,-,CSGRTGANTEAFF,TGCAGCGGTCGGACAGGGGCGAACACTGAAGCTTTCTTT
TRBV9,14,TRBJ2-7,-,-,CASSPEAAPYEQYF,TGTGCCAGCAGCCCAGAGGCGGCCCCCTACGAGCAGTACTTC
TRBV29-1,14,TRBJ1-1,TRBD1,-,CSTDDGTGNTEAFF,TGCAGCACTGACGACGGGACAGGGAACACTGAAGCTTTCTTT
TRBV19,16,TRBJ2-1,TRBD2,-,CASSIFGTSGYNEQFF,TGTGCCAGTAGTATATTTGGGACTAGCGGCTACAATGAGCAGTTCTTC
TRBV7-2,18,TRBJ2-7,TRBD2,-,CASSLVGPSGSHLYEQYF,TGTGCCAGCAGCTTAGTTGGGCCTAGCGGGAGTCATCTCTACGAGCAGTACTTC
TRBV7-8,16,TRBJ2-5,-,-,CASSPAGIWGRETQYF,TGTGCCAGCAGCCCGGCGGGGATCTGGGGTCGAGAGACCCAGTACTTC
TRBV5-6,15,TRBJ2-1,TRBD2,-,CASSLGGGRLSEQFF,TGTGCCAGCAGCTTGGGGGGCGGGAGGCTTAGTGAGCAGTTCTTC
TRBV7-2,13,TRBJ1-3,-,few,CASSQGTGNTIYF,TGTGCCAGCAGCCAGGGAACCGGAAACACCATATATTTT
TRBV5-5,17,TRBJ2-1,TRBD2,-,CASSWQGLAGGPGEQFF,TGTGCCAGCAGCTGGCAGGGACTAGCGGGAGGGCCGGGTGAGCAGTTCTTC
TRBV19,15,TRBJ1-5,TRBD1,-,CASSNLDRGGQPQHF,TGTGCCAGTAGTAACCTGGACAGGGGAGGGCAGCCCCAGCATTTT
TRBV4-1,13,TRBJ2-7,-,-,CASRQGNSYEQYF,TGCGCCAGCAGACAGGGTAACTCCTACGAGCAGTACTTC
TRBV7-2,14,TRBJ2-3,-,-,CASSPGQKAGTQYF,TGTGCCAGCAGCCCGGGACAGAAAGCGGGTACGCAGTATTTT
TRBV6-1,16,TRBJ1-3,-,-,CASSEERTASGNTIYF,TGTGCCAGCAGTGAGGAAAGGACAGCCTCTGGAAACACCATATATTTT
TRBV15,16,TRBJ1-5,-,-,CATSRDLASGNQPQHF,TGTGCCACCAGCAGAGATCTGGCCAGCGGCAATCAGCCCCAGCATTTT
TRBV7-8,16,TRBJ2-5,-,-,CASSLVPRTAQETQYF,TGTGCCAGCAGCTTAGTTCCCAGGACAGCCCAAGAGACCCAGTACTTC
TRBV7-2,14,TRBJ2-7,-,-,CASSLRDTSYEQYF,TGTGCCAGCAGCTTACGGGACACTTCCTACGAGCAGTACTTC
TRBV7-2,13,TRBJ1-4,TRBD1,-,CASSDYRGEKLFF,TGTGCCAGCAGCGACTACAGGGGTGAAAAACTGTTTTTT
TRBV6-6,15,TRBJ2-1,TRBD2,-,CASSYGLAGYNEQFF,TGTGCCAGCAGTTACGGACTAGCGGGATACAATGAGCAGTTCTTC
TRBV5-6,14,TRBJ2-2,TRBD2,-,CASVLGLNTGELFF,TGTGCCAGCGTCCTGGGACTAAACACCGGGGAGCTGTTTTTT
TRBV4-3,16,TRBJ2-5,TRBD2,-,CASSQDRTSFQETQYF,TGCGCCAGCAGCCAAGATCGGACTAGCTTCCAAGAGACCCAGTACTTC
TRBV2,16,TRBJ2-7,TRBD1,-,CASSAPPGGKAYEQYF,TGTGCCAGCAGCGCTCCCCCAGGGGGCAAGGCCTACGAGCAGTACTTC
TRBV7-9,16,TRBJ1-2,TRBD1,few,CASSSPAGQLAVGYTF,TGTGCCAGCAGCTCCCCGGCGGGACAGTTAGCGGTGGGCTACACCTTC